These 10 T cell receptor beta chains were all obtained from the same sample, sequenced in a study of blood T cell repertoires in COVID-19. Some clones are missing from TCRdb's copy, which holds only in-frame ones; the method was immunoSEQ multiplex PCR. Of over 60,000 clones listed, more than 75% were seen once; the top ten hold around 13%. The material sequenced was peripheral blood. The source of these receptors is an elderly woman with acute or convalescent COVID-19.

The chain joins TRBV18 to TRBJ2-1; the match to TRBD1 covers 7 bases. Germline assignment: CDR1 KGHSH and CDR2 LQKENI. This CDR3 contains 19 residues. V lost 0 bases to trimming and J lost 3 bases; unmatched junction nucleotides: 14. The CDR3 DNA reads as TGTGCCAGCTCACCACCCCTCAAGACCAGGGGGAATAACTACAATGAGCAGTTCTTC. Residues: CASSPPLKTRGNNYNEQFF.

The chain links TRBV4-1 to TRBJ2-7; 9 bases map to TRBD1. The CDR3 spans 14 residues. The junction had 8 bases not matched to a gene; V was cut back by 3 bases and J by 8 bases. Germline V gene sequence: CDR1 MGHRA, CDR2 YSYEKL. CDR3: CASSHGDRDSQQYF. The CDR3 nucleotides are TGCGCCAGCAGCCACGGGGACAGGGACTCCCAGCAGTACTTC.

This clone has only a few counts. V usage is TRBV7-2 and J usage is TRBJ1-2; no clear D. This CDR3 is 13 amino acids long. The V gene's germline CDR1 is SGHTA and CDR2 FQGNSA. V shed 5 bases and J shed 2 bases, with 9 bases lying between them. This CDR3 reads CASSPRGNYGYTF. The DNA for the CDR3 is TGTGCCAGCAGCCCCCGAGGGAACTATGGCTACACCTTC.

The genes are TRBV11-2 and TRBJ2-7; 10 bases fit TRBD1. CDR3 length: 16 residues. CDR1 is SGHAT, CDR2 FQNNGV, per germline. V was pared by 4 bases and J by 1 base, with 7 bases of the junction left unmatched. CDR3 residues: CASSSFGTGVSYEQYF. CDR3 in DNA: TGTGCCAGCAGCTCTTTCGGGACAGGGGTGTCCTACGAGCAGTACTTC.

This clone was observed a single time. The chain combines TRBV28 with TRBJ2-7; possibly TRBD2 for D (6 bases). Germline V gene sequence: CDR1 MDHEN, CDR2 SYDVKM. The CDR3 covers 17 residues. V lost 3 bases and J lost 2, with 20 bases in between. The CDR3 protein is CASSFGLATYSAYEQYF. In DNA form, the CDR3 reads TGTGCCAGCAGTTTCGGTCTAGCGACCTATTCTGCCTACGAGCAGTACTTC. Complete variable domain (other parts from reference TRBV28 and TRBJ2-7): DVKVTQSSRYLVKRTGEKVFLECVQDMDHENMFWYRQDPGLGLRLIYFSYDVKMKEKGDIPEGYSVSREKKERFSLILESASTNQTSMYLCASSFGLATYSAYEQYFGPGTRLTVT.

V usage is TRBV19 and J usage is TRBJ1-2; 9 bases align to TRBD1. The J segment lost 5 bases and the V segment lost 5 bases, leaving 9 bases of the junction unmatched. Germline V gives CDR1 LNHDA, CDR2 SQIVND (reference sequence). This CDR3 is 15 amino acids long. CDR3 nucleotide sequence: TGTGCCAGTAGTTCCTGGGACAGGGCGGATTATGGCTACACCTTC. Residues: CASSSWDRADYGYTF.

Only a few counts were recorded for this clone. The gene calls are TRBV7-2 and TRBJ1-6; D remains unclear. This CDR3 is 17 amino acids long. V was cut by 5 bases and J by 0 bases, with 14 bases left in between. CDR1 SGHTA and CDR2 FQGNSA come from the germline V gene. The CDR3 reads CASSPARRSSYNSPLHF. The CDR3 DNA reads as TGTGCCAGCAGCCCCGCCAGGAGGAGCTCCTATAATTCACCCCTCCACTTT.

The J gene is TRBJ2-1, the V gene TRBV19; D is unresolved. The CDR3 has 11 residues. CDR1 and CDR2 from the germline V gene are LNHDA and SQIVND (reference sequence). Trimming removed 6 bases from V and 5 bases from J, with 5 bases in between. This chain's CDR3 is CASRRNNEQFF. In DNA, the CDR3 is TGTGCCAGTAGGAGAAACAATGAGCAGTTCTTC.

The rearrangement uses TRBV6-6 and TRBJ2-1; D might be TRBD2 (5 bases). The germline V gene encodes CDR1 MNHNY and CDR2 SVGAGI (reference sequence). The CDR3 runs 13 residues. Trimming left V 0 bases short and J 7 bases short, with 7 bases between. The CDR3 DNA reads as TGTGCCAGCAGTTACTCCACTAGTAATGAGCAGTTCTTC. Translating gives CASSYSTSNEQFF.

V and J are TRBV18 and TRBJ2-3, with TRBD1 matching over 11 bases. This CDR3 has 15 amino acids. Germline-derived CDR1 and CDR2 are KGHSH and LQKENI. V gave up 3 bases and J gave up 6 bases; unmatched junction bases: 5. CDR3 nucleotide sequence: TGTGCCAGCTCACCGGGACAGGGGGTTACGGATACGCAGTATTTT. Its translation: CASSPGQGVTDTQYF.